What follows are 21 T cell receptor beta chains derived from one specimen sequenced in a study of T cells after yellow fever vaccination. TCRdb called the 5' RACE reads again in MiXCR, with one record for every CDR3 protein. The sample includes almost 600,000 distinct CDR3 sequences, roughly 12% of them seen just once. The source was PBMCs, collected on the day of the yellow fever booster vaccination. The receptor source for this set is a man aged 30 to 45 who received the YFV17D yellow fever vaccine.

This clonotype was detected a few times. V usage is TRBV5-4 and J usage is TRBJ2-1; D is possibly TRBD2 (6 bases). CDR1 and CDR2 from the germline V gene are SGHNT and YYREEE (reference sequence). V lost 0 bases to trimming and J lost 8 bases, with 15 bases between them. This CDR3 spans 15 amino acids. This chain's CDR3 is CASSLGWDFRYEQFF. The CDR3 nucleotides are TGTGCCAGCAGCTTGGGTTGGGACTTTCGCTATGAGCAGTTCTTC.

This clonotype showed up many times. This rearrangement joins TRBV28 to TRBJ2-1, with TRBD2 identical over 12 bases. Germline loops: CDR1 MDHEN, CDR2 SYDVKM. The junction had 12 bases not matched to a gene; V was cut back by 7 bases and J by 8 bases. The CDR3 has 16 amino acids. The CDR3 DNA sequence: TGTGCCAGCACCCCCTCGGGGACTAGCGGGTCGGATGAGCAGTTCTTC. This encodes CASTPSGTSGSDEQFF. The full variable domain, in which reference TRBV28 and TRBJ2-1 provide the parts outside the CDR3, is DVKVTQSSRYLVKRTGEKVFLECVQDMDHENMFWYRQDPGLGLRLIYFSYDVKMKEKGDIPEGYSVSREKKERFSLILESASTNQTSMYLCASTPSGTSGSDEQFFGPGTRLTVL.

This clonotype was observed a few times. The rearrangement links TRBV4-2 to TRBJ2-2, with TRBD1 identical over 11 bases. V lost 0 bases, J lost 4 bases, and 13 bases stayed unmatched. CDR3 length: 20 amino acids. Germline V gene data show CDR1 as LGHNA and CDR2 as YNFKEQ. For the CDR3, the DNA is TGTGCCAGCAGCCAAGATCACTCCGGGACAGGGGGTTTTAGCACCGGGGAGCTGTTTTTT. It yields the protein CASSQDHSGTGGFSTGELFF.

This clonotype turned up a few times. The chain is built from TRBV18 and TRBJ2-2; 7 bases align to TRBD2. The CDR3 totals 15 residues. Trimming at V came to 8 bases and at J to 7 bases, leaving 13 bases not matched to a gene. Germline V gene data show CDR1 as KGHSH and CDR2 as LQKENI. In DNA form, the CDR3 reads TGTGCCAGCGCCACCGCGGCGGGAGTTAGCGGGGAGCTGTTTTTT. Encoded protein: CASATAAGVSGELFF.

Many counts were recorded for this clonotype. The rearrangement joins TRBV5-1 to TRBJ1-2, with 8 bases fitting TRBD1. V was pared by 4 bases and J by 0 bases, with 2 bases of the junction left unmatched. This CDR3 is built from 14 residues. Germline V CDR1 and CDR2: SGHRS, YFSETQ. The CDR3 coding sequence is TGCGCCAGCAGCCCGGGACAGGCTAACTATGGCTACACCTTC. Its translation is CASSPGQANYGYTF.

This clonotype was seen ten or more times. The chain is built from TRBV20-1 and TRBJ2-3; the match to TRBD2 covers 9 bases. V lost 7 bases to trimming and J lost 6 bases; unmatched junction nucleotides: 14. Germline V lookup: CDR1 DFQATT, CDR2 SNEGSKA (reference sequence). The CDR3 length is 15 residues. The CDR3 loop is CSGRRRGGGLDTQYF. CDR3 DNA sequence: TGCAGTGGGAGAAGGCGGGGGGGGGGTTTGGATACGCAGTATTTT.

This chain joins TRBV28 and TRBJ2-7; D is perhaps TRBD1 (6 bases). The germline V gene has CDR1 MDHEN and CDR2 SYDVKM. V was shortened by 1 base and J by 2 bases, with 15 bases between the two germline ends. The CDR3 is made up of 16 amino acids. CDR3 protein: CASSLFRGSTPYEQYF. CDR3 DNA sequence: TGTGCCAGCAGTTTATTCAGGGGAAGTACCCCCTACGAGCAGTACTTC.

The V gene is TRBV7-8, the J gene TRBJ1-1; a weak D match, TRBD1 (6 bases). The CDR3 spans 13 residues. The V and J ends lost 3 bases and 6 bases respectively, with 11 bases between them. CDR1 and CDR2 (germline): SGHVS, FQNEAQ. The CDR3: CASSFTGKSEAFF. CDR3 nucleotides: TGTGCCAGCAGCTTTACAGGGAAGTCTGAAGCTTTCTTT.

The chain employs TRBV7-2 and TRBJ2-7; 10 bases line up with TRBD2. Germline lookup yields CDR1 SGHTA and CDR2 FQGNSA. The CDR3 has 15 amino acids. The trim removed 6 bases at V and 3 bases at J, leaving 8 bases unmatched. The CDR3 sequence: CASRSPPSGSYEQYF. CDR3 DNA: TGTGCCAGCAGATCTCCTCCTAGCGGGAGCTACGAGCAGTACTTC.

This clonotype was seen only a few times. The CDR3 coding sequence is TGTGCCTCCCAGACAGGGGTGAACACTGAAGCTTTCTTT. Protein: CASQTGVNTEAFF. V is TRBV10-3 and J is TRBJ1-1, with TRBD1 identical over 8 bases. Trimming at V came to 11 bases and at J to 0 bases, leaving 5 bases not matched to a gene. The CDR3 is made up of 13 amino acids. Germline-derived CDR1 and CDR2 are ENHRY and SYGVKD.

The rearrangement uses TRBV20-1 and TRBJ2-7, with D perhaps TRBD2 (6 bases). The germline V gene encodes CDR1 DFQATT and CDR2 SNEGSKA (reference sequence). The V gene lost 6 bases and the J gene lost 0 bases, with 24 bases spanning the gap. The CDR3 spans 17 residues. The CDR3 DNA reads TGCAGTGCCTATGGGGGATTGGGGCGGGGAAGCTCCTACGAGCAGTACTTC. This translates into CSAYGGLGRGSSYEQYF.

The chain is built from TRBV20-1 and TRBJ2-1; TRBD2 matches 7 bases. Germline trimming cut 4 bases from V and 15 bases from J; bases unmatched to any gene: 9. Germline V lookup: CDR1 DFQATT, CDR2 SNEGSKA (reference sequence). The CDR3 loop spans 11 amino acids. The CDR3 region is CSAMTSIQSFF. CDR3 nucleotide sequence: TGCAGTGCTATGACTAGCATACAGTCGTTCTTC.

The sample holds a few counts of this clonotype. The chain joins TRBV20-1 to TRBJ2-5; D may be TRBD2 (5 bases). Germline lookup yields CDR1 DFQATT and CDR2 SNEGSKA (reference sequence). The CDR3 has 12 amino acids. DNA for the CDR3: TGCAGCGGTGGGAGAGCACAAGAGACCCAGTACTTC. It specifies CSGGRAQETQYF.

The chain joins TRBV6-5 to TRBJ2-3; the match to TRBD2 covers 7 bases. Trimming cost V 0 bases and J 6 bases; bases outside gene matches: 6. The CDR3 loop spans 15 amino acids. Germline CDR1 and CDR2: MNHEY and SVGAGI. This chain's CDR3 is CASSYSTRGEDTQYF. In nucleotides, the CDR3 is TGTGCCAGCAGTTACTCAACCCGGGGGGAGGATACGCAGTATTTT.

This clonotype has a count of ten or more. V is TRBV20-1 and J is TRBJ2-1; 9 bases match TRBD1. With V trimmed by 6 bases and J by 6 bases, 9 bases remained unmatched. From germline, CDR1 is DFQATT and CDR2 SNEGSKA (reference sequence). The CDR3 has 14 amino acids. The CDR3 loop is CSASPGQGINEQFF. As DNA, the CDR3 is TGCAGTGCGAGTCCGGGACAGGGAATCAATGAGCAGTTCTTC.

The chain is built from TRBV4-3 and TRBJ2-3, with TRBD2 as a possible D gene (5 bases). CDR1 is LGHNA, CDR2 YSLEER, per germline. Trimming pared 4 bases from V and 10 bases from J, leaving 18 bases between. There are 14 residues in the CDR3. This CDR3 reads CASSPKTVDSAQYF. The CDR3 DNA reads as TGCGCCAGCAGCCCCAAGACTGTGGACTCTGCGCAGTATTTT.

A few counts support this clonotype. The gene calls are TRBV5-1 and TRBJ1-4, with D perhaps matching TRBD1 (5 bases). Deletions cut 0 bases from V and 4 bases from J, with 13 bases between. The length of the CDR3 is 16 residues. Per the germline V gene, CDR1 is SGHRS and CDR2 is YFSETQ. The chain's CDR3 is CASSLAGEHYNEKLFF. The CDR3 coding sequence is TGCGCCAGCAGCTTGGCGGGGGAGCACTATAATGAAAAACTGTTTTTT.

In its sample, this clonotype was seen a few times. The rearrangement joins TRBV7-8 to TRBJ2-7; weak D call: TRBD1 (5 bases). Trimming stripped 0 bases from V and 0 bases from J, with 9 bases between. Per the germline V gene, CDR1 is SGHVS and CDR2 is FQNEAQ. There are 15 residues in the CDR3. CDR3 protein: CASSLARGHSYEQYF. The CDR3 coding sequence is TGTGCCAGCAGCTTAGCAAGGGGCCACTCCTACGAGCAGTACTTC.

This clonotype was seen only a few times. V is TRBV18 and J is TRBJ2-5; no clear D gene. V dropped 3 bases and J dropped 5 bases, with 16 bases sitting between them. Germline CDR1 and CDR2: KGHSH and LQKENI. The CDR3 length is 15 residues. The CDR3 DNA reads TGTGCCAGCTCACCGACTCCCTGGGTGCTGGAGACCCAGTACTTC. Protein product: CASSPTPWVLETQYF.

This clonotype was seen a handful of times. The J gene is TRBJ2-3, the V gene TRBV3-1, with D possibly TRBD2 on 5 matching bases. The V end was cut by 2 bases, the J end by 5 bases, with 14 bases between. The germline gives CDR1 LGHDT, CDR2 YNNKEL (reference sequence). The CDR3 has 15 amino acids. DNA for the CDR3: TGTGCCAGCAGCCAAATGGCGCGTGGAGGAGATACGCAGTATTTT. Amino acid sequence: CASSQMARGGDTQYF.

In DNA, the CDR3 is TGCAGCGCTGGGACAGTTCCCTACGAGCAGTACTTC. Translation gives CSAGTVPYEQYF. The genes are TRBV29-1 and TRBJ2-7; 7 bases line up with TRBD1. From germline, CDR1 is SQVTM and CDR2 ANQGSEA. This CDR3 is built from 12 residues. J was trimmed by 2 bases and V by 7 bases; bases with no gene match: 5.